This T cell receptor (beta chain) was obtained from a study of Ad26.COV2.S vaccination and SARS-CoV-2 variants. Across the study: Donor participated within the Ad26.COV2.S arm of the COV1001 trial.

General study results and limits: Vaccinated individuals (as opposed to placebo recipients) had higher spike-specific TCR breadth.

As to treatment: around 19 received Ad26.COV2.S at low or high dose, single or two shots; about 5 received placebo; per-sample allocation not given. Collection of samples fell on day 63 after the first vaccine or placebo injection. Aged 18-55 years, donor was enrolled in Boston at some point between 2019 and 2021. The vaccine delivered Wuhan-strain SARS-CoV-2 spike through an Ad26 vector. A word on this clone: Antigen unknown.

The data were produced by immunoSEQ multiplex PCR, yet TCRdb's version contains in-frame clones alone and is incomplete. The sample consists of 430,000 or so clones, about 93% of them appearing once. Germline V gene sequence: CDR1 LNHNV, CDR2 YYDKDF (reference sequence). The CDR3 is 16 residues long. The ends were cut back, 3 bases at V and 2 bases at J, with 15 bases in the middle. Material: peripheral blood, obtained in a trial of Ad26.COV2.S vaccine versus placebo. The gene calls are TRBV15 and TRBJ2-3; TRBD1 might be the D (5 bases). The sequence was collected from a person aged 18-60 years who received the Ad26.COV2.S COVID-19 vaccine or a placebo. This CDR3 is CATSSGLGGHTDTQYF. CDR3 DNA sequence: TGTGCCACCAGCAGTGGCCTTGGCGGACACACAGATACGCAGTATTTT.